These 26 T cell receptor beta chains were all obtained from the same sample, sequenced in a study of blood T cell repertoires in COVID-19. Clones were read by immunoSEQ multiplex PCR, and TCRdb kept only the in-frame ones, dropping some. The sample carries more than 85,000 clones, over 70% recorded once. Sequenced sample: peripheral blood. These receptors originate from a woman in her fifties or sixties with acute or convalescent COVID-19.

The rearrangement links TRBV20-1 to TRBJ1-5; D unresolved. This CDR3 is built from 15 residues. From germline, CDR1 is DFQATT and CDR2 SNEGSKA (reference sequence). Trimming pared 3 bases from V and 1 base from J, leaving 13 bases between. For the CDR3, the DNA is TGCAGTGCTAGTACGGGAGGTATCAGCAATCAGCCCCAGCATTTT. This encodes CSASTGGISNQPQHF.

This clone occurred a few times. The chain combines TRBV4-3 with TRBJ1-2, with D hard to call. V lost 2 bases, J lost 4 bases, and 8 bases lay in between. This CDR3 has 13 residues. CDR1 is LGHNA, CDR2 YSLEER, per germline. The CDR3 protein is CASSQSGIYGYTF. CDR3 coding DNA: TGCGCCAGCAGCCAATCCGGGATCTATGGCTACACCTTC.

V is TRBV7-2 and J is TRBJ2-1; 9 bases align to TRBD2. The germline CDR1 and CDR2 sequences are SGHTA and FQGNSA. The CDR3 is 15 residues long. Losses at the gene ends were 8 bases for V and 3 bases for J; bases not matched to a gene: 8. The CDR3 region is CASATSGGYYNEQFF. CDR3 DNA: TGTGCCAGCGCCACGAGCGGGGGGTACTACAATGAGCAGTTCTTC.

V usage is TRBV5-1 and J usage is TRBJ2-3; 9 bases line up with TRBD2. Germline V gene sequence: CDR1 SGHRS, CDR2 YFSETQ. V lost 5 bases to trimming and J lost 1 base; unmatched junction nucleotides: 8. This CDR3 has 16 residues. The CDR3 sequence is CASSRAASGGTDTQYF. The CDR3 DNA follows: TGCGCCAGCAGTCGCGCCGCTAGCGGGGGCACAGATACGCAGTATTTT.

The rearrangement joins TRBV20-1 to TRBJ1-4; 10 bases are shared with TRBD1. This CDR3 contains 18 residues. The J segment lost 0 bases and the V segment lost 3 bases, leaving 10 bases of the junction unmatched. Germline CDR1 and CDR2: DFQATT and SNEGSKA (reference sequence). As DNA, the CDR3 is TGCAGTGCTAGTAACCGGGACAGGGGATTTGCAACTAATGAAAAACTGTTTTTT. Amino acid sequence: CSASNRDRGFATNEKLFF.

This clone has more than one count but fewer than ten. The chain couples TRBV7-2 to TRBJ2-7, with D perhaps TRBD2 (6 bases). Germline CDR1 reads SGHTA; CDR2 reads FQGNSA. This CDR3 is built from 14 residues. V shed 1 base and J shed 4 bases, with 11 bases lying between them. The CDR3 sequence is CASSLGRGVYEQYF. DNA for the CDR3: TGTGCCAGCAGCTTAGGGCGGGGAGTATACGAGCAGTACTTC.

The J gene is TRBJ1-1, the V gene TRBV4-2; D uncertain. CDR1 and CDR2 (germline): LGHNA, YNFKEQ. The V and J ends lost 0 bases and 2 bases respectively, with 4 bases between them. The CDR3 covers 13 residues. Here the CDR3 DNA reads TGTGCCAGCAGCCAAGAGACTAACACTGAAGCTTTCTTT. Protein product: CASSQETNTEAFF.

The rearrangement uses TRBV18 and TRBJ1-3, with D hard to call. The CDR3 runs 15 residues. From germline, CDR1 is KGHSH and CDR2 LQKENI. The germline V and J ends were trimmed by 3 bases and 3 bases, with 12 bases remaining between them. The CDR3 is CASSPGLPYGNTIYF. The CDR3 DNA reads as TGTGCCAGCTCACCTGGACTCCCATATGGAAACACCATATATTTT.

This sequence joins TRBV29-1 and TRBJ1-2, with a weak D call TRBD1 (5 bases). Per germline, CDR1 SQVTM and CDR2 ANQGSEA. V lost 7 bases and J lost 8, with 14 bases in between. The CDR3 has 11 residues. Here the CDR3 DNA reads TGCAGCGACGGGCAGGGTGGGGGCTACACCTTC. Translated, it gives CSDGQGGGYTF.

This chain connects TRBV12-3 or TRBV12-4 to TRBJ2-2; tentatively, D is TRBD1 (6 bases). Trimming shortened V by 7 bases and J by 6 bases, and 12 bases separated the two germline ends. CDR3 length equals 13 residues. The CDR3 coding sequence is TGTGCCAGCATCATCTCAGGGGCCGGGGAGCTGTTTTTT. It specifies CASIISGAGELFF.

V gene TRBV21-1 combines with J gene TRBJ1-4; TRBD1 is the table's D call, not checked against the DNA. TRBV21-1 is noted as a pseudogene. The CDR3 loop spans 14 amino acids. The CDR3 region has the DNA TGTGCCAGCAGCATGAGGCAGGGGTTCGAAAAACTGTTTTTT. Translating it yields CASSMRQGFEKLFF.

This sequence joins TRBV10-3 and TRBJ1-1; no clear D. V dropped 3 bases and J dropped 1 base, with 3 bases sitting between them. The CDR3 totals 12 residues. Germline values: CDR1 ENHRY, CDR2 SYGVKD. CDR3 region: CAISDSNTEAFF. CDR3 sequence (DNA): TGTGCCATCAGTGACTCGAACACTGAAGCTTTCTTT.

The chain joins TRBV7-2 to TRBJ2-1, with a tentative D call TRBD2 (6 bases). The CDR3 runs 17 residues. V was trimmed by 6 bases and J by 0 bases, leaving 18 bases between them. Germline V gene lookup returns CDR1 SGHTA and CDR2 FQGNSA. CDR3 nucleotide sequence: TGTGCCAGCAGTCGAAAGGGACGGGGGAGCTCCTACAATGAGCAGTTCTTC. Translated: CASSRKGRGSSYNEQFF.

The chain has TRBV7-9 and TRBJ1-1; possible D gene TRBD1, 5 bases. From germline, CDR1 is SEHNR and CDR2 FQNEAQ (reference sequence). The V and J ends lost 0 bases and 4 bases respectively, with 9 bases between them. The CDR3 runs to 14 residues. This CDR3 is CASSLAGGSTEAFF. The CDR3 DNA sequence: TGTGCCAGCAGCTTAGCGGGGGGGTCCACTGAAGCTTTCTTT.

The V call is TRBV3-1 (or the pseudogene TRBV3-2), the J call TRBJ1-2; perhaps TRBD1 as D (5 bases). From germline, CDR1 is LGHDT and CDR2 YNNKEL (reference sequence). Between the trimmed V and J ends, which lost 5 bases and 14 bases, there was a span of 9 bases. The length of the CDR3 is 9 residues. DNA of the CDR3: TGTGCCAGCAGCTCGGGGGGGACCTTC. Protein product: CASSSGGTF.

This clone was observed a handful of times. This chain links TRBV2 with TRBJ2-5, with D possibly TRBD1 on 6 matching bases. This CDR3 has 14 amino acids. The V end was cut by 4 bases, the J end by 0 bases, with 9 bases between. The germline gives CDR1 SNHLY, CDR2 FYNNEI. In DNA form, the CDR3 reads TGTGCCAGCAGTGCCACAGGGTACCAAGAGACCCAGTACTTC. Translation: CASSATGYQETQYF.

V is TRBV19 and J is TRBJ1-1, with TRBD1 matching over 7 bases. V was pared by 0 bases and J by 7 bases, with 2 bases of the junction left unmatched. This CDR3 region has 13 residues. Per the germline V gene, CDR1 is LNHDA and CDR2 is SQIVND (reference sequence). The CDR3 reads CASSIEGGGEAFF. The CDR3, as DNA: TGTGCCAGTAGTATAGAAGGGGGCGGTGAAGCTTTCTTT.

This clone was counted only a few times. The chain carries TRBV7-9 and TRBJ2-5, with D maybe TRBD2 (6 bases). The germline V gene encodes CDR1 SEHNR and CDR2 FQNEAQ (reference sequence). There are 13 residues in the CDR3. With 4 bases removed from V and 3 bases from J, the gap between germline ends came to 9 bases. The CDR3 loop is CASSWDFKETQYF. The CDR3 nucleotides read TGTGCCAGCAGCTGGGACTTCAAAGAGACCCAGTACTTC.

The chain couples TRBV28 to TRBJ2-1; D may be TRBD2 (6 bases). CDR3 length: 16 residues. Trimming cost V 7 bases and J 0 bases, with 16 bases left between them. Germline values: CDR1 MDHEN, CDR2 SYDVKM. CDR3 loop: CASISMGGSSYNEQFF. DNA for the CDR3: TGTGCCAGCATAAGCATGGGGGGAAGCTCCTACAATGAGCAGTTCTTC.

V usage is TRBV30 and J usage is TRBJ2-5; D is possibly TRBD2 (6 bases). Germline CDR1 reads GTSNPN; CDR2 reads SVGIG (reference sequence). CDR3 length equals 14 residues. The V end was cut by 2 bases, the J end by 5 bases, with 15 bases between. The CDR3: CAWSPTSGGETQYF. As DNA, the CDR3 is TGTGCCTGGAGTCCAACCAGTGGGGGGGAGACCCAGTACTTC.

This clone was observed once. The genes are TRBV19 and TRBJ1-3; TRBD1 agrees at 7 bases. The CDR3 length is 12 residues. Germline V gives CDR1 LNHDA, CDR2 SQIVND (reference sequence). The trim removed 11 bases at V and 2 bases at J, leaving 3 bases unmatched. The CDR3 loop is CASTGAGNTIYF. The CDR3 DNA sequence: TGTGCCTCAACAGGGGCTGGAAACACCATATATTTT.

This chain joins TRBV7-2 and TRBJ2-7; 7 nucleotides line up with TRBD1. J gave up 6 bases and V 7 bases, and 6 bases lay outside the gene matches. CDR3 length: 12 residues. CDR1 is SGHTA and CDR2 is FQGNSA in the germline V gene. CDR3 sequence (DNA): TGTGCCAGCACCCAGGGGGTATCCGAGCAGTACTTC. This gives the protein CASTQGVSEQYF.

The V call is TRBV28, the J call TRBJ2-1; D possibly corresponds to TRBD2 (6 bases). The germline V gene has CDR1 MDHEN and CDR2 SYDVKM. V was trimmed by 6 bases and J by 9 bases, leaving 12 bases between them. This CDR3 contains 12 residues. Here the CDR3 reads CASSLRRGEQFF. Here the CDR3 DNA reads TGTGCCAGCAGCCTACGGAGGGGTGAGCAGTTCTTC.

The rearrangement uses TRBV28 and TRBJ1-2, with D perhaps TRBD1 (6 bases). V lost 6 bases and J lost 5, with 16 bases in between. CDR1 and CDR2 (germline): MDHEN, SYDVKM. The CDR3 runs 14 residues. The CDR3 protein is CASRLGQLRYGYTF. DNA for the CDR3: TGTGCCAGCAGACTCGGACAGCTAAGATATGGCTACACCTTC.

This sequence joins TRBV6-5 and TRBJ1-3; no firm D call. Trimming removed 7 bases at V and 0 bases at J, with 10 bases between. CDR3 length: 14 amino acids. Germline V gene data show CDR1 as MNHEY and CDR2 as SVGAGI. The CDR3 reads CASKAVYSGNTIYF. In DNA form, the CDR3 reads TGTGCCAGCAAGGCGGTCTACTCTGGAAACACCATATATTTT.

This clone occurred once. The chain carries TRBV20-1 and TRBJ2-1; D might be TRBD1 (5 bases). The length of the CDR3 is 11 residues. Per the germline V gene, CDR1 is DFQATT and CDR2 is SNEGSKA (reference sequence). The V end lost 6 bases, the J end lost 7 bases, and 10 bases lay between the germline ends. This CDR3 is CSAPYRNEQFF. CDR3 nucleotide sequence: TGCAGTGCCCCCTACAGGAATGAGCAGTTCTTC.